The 28 T cell receptor beta chains presented below share a single source sample, sequenced in a study of T cell repertoires in cytomegalovirus infection. TCRdb processed the reads anew with MiXCR; each CDR3 protein has one entry. The sample has 26,000 or so distinct CDR3 sequences; under 20% are singletons. Their specific antigens are unknown. Material: CD8+ T cells from cultured PBMCs, obtained from culture after CMV antigen stimulation. Receptors originate from a human donor in good health (CMV status not recorded). Some clones in this sample may be carry-over from other donors' samples.

Only one count was recorded for this clonotype. The chain is built from TRBV6-2 or TRBV6-3 and TRBJ2-7; D gene ambiguous. Germline CDR1 MNHEY, CDR2 SVGEGT. The CDR3 is made up of 16 amino acids. Trimming shortened V by 7 bases and J by 5 bases, and 24 bases separated the two germline ends. This CDR3 reads CASTTDPLVTPHEQYF. Here the CDR3 DNA reads TGTGCCAGCACCACGGATCCTCTAGTAACCCCCCACGAGCAGTACTTC.

This clonotype occurred once. The genes are TRBV6-2 or TRBV6-3 and TRBJ2-7, with 8 bases lining up with TRBD2. Germline assignment: CDR1 MNHEY and CDR2 SVGEGT. The CDR3 spans 13 residues. V shed 7 bases and J 6 bases; nucleotides not matched to a gene: 8. CDR3 sequence reads: CASTPGGIREQYF. CDR3 DNA sequence: TGTGCCAGCACTCCGGGAGGGATCCGCGAGCAGTACTTC.

This clonotype was recorded many times. V is TRBV4-3 and J is TRBJ2-7, with 9 bases matching TRBD1. The V and J ends lost 4 bases and 4 bases, in that order; junction bases with no gene match: 8. The germline gives CDR1 LGHNA, CDR2 YSLEER. The CDR3 consists of 15 residues. CDR3 residues: CASSLDRGAPYEQYF. CDR3 in DNA: TGCGCCAGCAGCCTCGACAGGGGGGCCCCATACGAGCAGTACTTC.

This clonotype showed up many times. The genes are TRBV27 and TRBJ2-5; TRBD1 might be the D (5 bases). This CDR3 region has 14 residues. Germline assignment: CDR1 MNHEY and CDR2 SMNVEV (reference sequence). V lost 5 bases, J lost 3 bases, and 13 bases lay in between. This CDR3 is CASSPHDRKETQYF. The CDR3 coding sequence is TGTGCCAGCAGTCCGCATGACAGAAAAGAGACCCAGTACTTC.

This clonotype was counted between two and nine times. The genes are TRBV4-3 and TRBJ2-7; 12 bases are a match to TRBD1. V shed 3 bases, J shed 1 base, and the junction held 1 base outside the gene matches. The CDR3 consists of 15 residues. Germline-derived CDR1 and CDR2 are LGHNA and YSLEER. In nucleotides, the CDR3 is TGCGCCAGCAGCCAGGGACAGGGGGCTTCCTACGAGCAGTACTTC. Amino acids: CASSQGQGASYEQYF.

This clonotype was detected ten times or more. The chain carries TRBV7-2 and TRBJ2-7, with 14 bases identical to TRBD2. The germline CDR1 and CDR2 sequences are SGHTA and FQGNSA. With V trimmed by 5 bases and J by 6 bases, 6 bases remained unmatched. The CDR3 totals 15 residues. The CDR3 loop is CASSPTSGGAGEQYF. Here the CDR3 DNA reads TGTGCCAGCAGCCCGACTAGCGGGGGGGCTGGCGAGCAGTACTTC.

The gene calls are TRBV27 and TRBJ2-7; D tentatively fits TRBD1 or TRBD2 (5 bases each). Trimming cost V 4 bases and J 2 bases, with 12 bases left between them. CDR3 length: 14 residues. Germline lookup yields CDR1 MNHEY and CDR2 SMNVEV (reference sequence). The CDR3 loop is CASSWDGATYEQYF. In DNA, the CDR3 is TGTGCCAGCAGTTGGGACGGGGCCACCTACGAGCAGTACTTC.

This rearrangement joins TRBV2 to TRBJ1-5; a weak D match, TRBD1 (5 bases). CDR1 and CDR2 (germline): SNHLY, FYNNEI. V lost 1 base and J lost 0, with 10 bases in between. The CDR3 is 16 residues long. This CDR3 reads CASSEGGGYSNQPQHF. The DNA for the CDR3 is TGTGCCAGCAGTGAAGGGGGGGGTTATAGCAATCAGCCCCAGCATTTT.

This clonotype has more than one count but fewer than ten. The chain has TRBV10-3 and TRBJ2-5; D call uncertain. Trimming took 4 bases from V and 2 from J, leaving 5 bases between them. Germline lookup yields CDR1 ENHRY and CDR2 SYGVKD. This CDR3 is 12 amino acids long. CDR3 sequence reads: CAISARQETQYF. The CDR3 nucleotides read TGTGCCATCAGTGCCAGACAAGAGACCCAGTACTTC.

This chain connects TRBV7-8 to TRBJ2-5; D is uncertain. The germline V and J ends were trimmed by 5 bases and 0 bases, with 19 bases remaining between them. Germline V gene data show CDR1 as SGHVS and CDR2 as FQNEAQ. This CDR3 has 17 residues. CDR3 loop: CASSAEAIRSYQETQYF. Written as DNA, the CDR3 is TGTGCCAGCAGCGCCGAAGCTATCCGATCCTACCAAGAGACCCAGTACTTC.

Ten or more counts support this clonotype. The V and J genes are TRBV7-2 and TRBJ1-1, with no clear D. Germline V gene lookup returns CDR1 SGHTA and CDR2 FQGNSA. This CDR3 is 13 amino acids long. The ends were cut back, 2 bases at V and 1 base at J, with 5 bases in the middle. The CDR3 region has the DNA TGTGCCAGCAGCTTAAAACGGAACACTGAAGCTTTCTTT. It yields the protein CASSLKRNTEAFF.

In its sample, this clonotype was seen many times. The V and J genes are TRBV27 and TRBJ2-1, with TRBD2 matching over 9 bases. V gave up 4 bases and J gave up 0 bases; unmatched junction bases: 10. Germline assignment: CDR1 MNHEY and CDR2 SMNVEV (reference sequence). CDR3 size: 18 residues. DNA for the CDR3: TGTGCCAGCAGTTCACTAGCGGGCGATGCAAGCTCCTACAATGAGCAGTTCTTC. Protein: CASSSLAGDASSYNEQFF.

The chain combines TRBV4-3 with TRBJ2-5; TRBD2 matches at 9 bases. CDR3 size: 16 residues. The junction had 8 bases not matched to a gene; V was cut back by 4 bases and J by 2 bases. In germline, CDR1 is LGHNA, CDR2 YSLEER. CDR3 nucleotides: TGCGCCAGCAGCCCGTTAGCGGGAGTCGGGCAAGAGACCCAGTACTTC. It is translated as CASSPLAGVGQETQYF.

The V call is TRBV6-2 or TRBV6-3, the J call TRBJ2-2; 7 bases are a match to TRBD1. V trimming: 3 bases; J trimming: 5 bases; junction bases outside the gene matches: 12. The CDR3 spans 17 residues. Per the germline V gene, CDR1 is MNHEY and CDR2 is SVGEGT. CDR3 sequence (DNA): TGTGCCAGCAGTTATGATCCCGGGACAGCGAGGACCGGGGAGCTGTTTTTT. Protein: CASSYDPGTARTGELFF.

CDR3 protein: CASSLLPSGGPDNEQFF. CDR3 coding DNA: TGTGCCAGCAGCTTACTCCCGAGCGGGGGGCCCGACAATGAGCAGTTCTTC. The chain employs TRBV12-3 or TRBV12-4 and TRBJ2-1; 9 bases line up with TRBD2. The CDR3 has 17 residues. The V segment lost 6 bases and the J segment 5 bases; nucleotides outside the gene matches: 14.

This clonotype was seen a few times. The rearrangement links TRBV5-1 to TRBJ1-2; D might be TRBD1 (5 bases). In germline, CDR1 is SGHRS, CDR2 YFSETQ. The ends were cut back, 2 bases at V and 6 bases at J, with 14 bases in the middle. This CDR3 is 14 amino acids long. CDR3 nucleotide sequence: TGCGCCAGCAGCTTCAGGGTTCCGGGGGATGGCTACACCTTC. This encodes CASSFRVPGDGYTF.

V gene TRBV27 combines with J gene TRBJ1-2, with 7 bases lining up with TRBD1. The germline V gene has CDR1 MNHEY and CDR2 SMNVEV (reference sequence). V lost 0 bases to trimming and J lost 8 bases; unmatched junction nucleotides: 3. This CDR3 has 13 residues. CDR3 loop: CASSLSGGDGYTF. The CDR3 DNA reads TGTGCCAGCAGTTTATCAGGGGGCGACGGCTACACCTTC.

This chain connects TRBV10-3 to TRBJ2-1, with 7 bases fitting TRBD2. Trimming cost V 3 bases and J 9 bases; bases outside gene matches: 5. Per the germline V gene, CDR1 is ENHRY and CDR2 is SYGVKD. The CDR3 totals 13 residues. CDR3: CAISESAGFEQFF. The CDR3 DNA reads as TGTGCCATCAGTGAATCAGCGGGGTTTGAGCAGTTCTTC.

This clonotype has at least ten counts. V usage is TRBV7-9 and J usage is TRBJ2-1; D may match TRBD1 or TRBD2 (5 bases each). Trimming pared 6 bases from V and 8 bases from J, leaving 14 bases between. Germline lookup yields CDR1 SEHNR and CDR2 FQNEAQ (reference sequence). The CDR3 has 13 residues. The chain's CDR3 is CASRQTQGDEQFF. CDR3 DNA: TGTGCCAGCAGGCAAACCCAGGGAGATGAGCAGTTCTTC.

The genes are TRBV4-1 and TRBJ1-5, with 7 bases fitting TRBD1. The germline V gene encodes CDR1 MGHRA and CDR2 YSYEKL. CDR3 size: 20 residues. Losses at the gene ends were 2 bases for V and 0 bases for J; bases not matched to a gene: 16. The DNA of the CDR3 is TGCGCCAGCAGCCAATCTACCCGGGACAGTAATTTTTATAGCAATCAGCCCCAGCATTTT. Protein sequence: CASSQSTRDSNFYSNQPQHF.

Only a few counts were recorded for this clonotype. V gene TRBV6-2 or TRBV6-3 combines with J gene TRBJ2-2; TRBD2 matches 7 bases. The CDR3 has 14 residues. Looked up from germline, CDR1 is MNHEY and CDR2 is SVGEGT. Unmatched junction bases numbered 8, after V lost 6 bases and J lost 7 bases. This chain's CDR3 is CASRPAGEYGELFF. The CDR3 DNA follows: TGTGCCAGCAGGCCCGCGGGAGAGTACGGGGAGCTGTTTTTT.

The genes are TRBV12-3 or TRBV12-4 and TRBJ2-7; 9 positions match TRBD1. J lost 5 bases, V lost 9 bases, and 5 bases had no gene match. CDR3 length: 12 amino acids. The DNA of the CDR3 is TGTGCCAGTTGGACAGGGGCCAACGAGCAGTACTTC. Translated: CASWTGANEQYF.

This clonotype was seen a few times. The V and J genes are TRBV6-1 and TRBJ1-5, with a possible D match to TRBD1 (6 bases). Germline V CDR1 and CDR2: MNHNS, SASEGT. Trimming removed 1 base from V and 3 bases from J, with 13 bases in between. The CDR3 sequence is 16 residues long. The CDR3 spells CASSEGRQGYNQPQHF. The CDR3 nucleotides read TGTGCCAGCAGTGAAGGACGGCAGGGGTACAATCAGCCCCAGCATTTT.

The rearrangement uses TRBV7-9 and TRBJ1-1; the D is unclear. There are 14 residues in the CDR3. Germline CDR1 is SEHNR and CDR2 is FQNEAQ (reference sequence). V was pared by 3 bases and J by 0 bases, with 8 bases between. CDR3 sequence (DNA): TGTGCCAGCAGCTTCGTCGGGATGAACACTGAAGCTTTCTTT. The encoded protein is CASSFVGMNTEAFF.

This clonotype was counted between two and nine times. The chain couples TRBV7-2 to TRBJ1-2; no clear D gene. Germline lookup yields CDR1 SGHTA and CDR2 FQGNSA. The CDR3 is 16 residues long. V lost 4 bases to trimming and J lost 5 bases, with 20 bases between them. CDR3 DNA sequence: TGTGCCAGCAGCTCAGCCGCCGGCCAGCCGCGATATGGCTACACCTTC. Amino acid sequence: CASSSAAGQPRYGYTF. Full variable domain (missing parts from reference TRBV7-2 and TRBJ1-2): GAGVSQSPSNKVTEKGKDVELRCDPISGHTALYWYRQSLGQGLEFLIYFQGNSAPDKSGLPSDRFSAERTGGSVSTLTIQRTQQEDSAVYLCASSSAAGQPRYGYTFGSGTRLTVV.

This sequence joins TRBV6-8 and TRBJ2-3; 9 nucleotides match TRBD1. J gave up 5 bases and V 6 bases, and 6 bases lay outside the gene matches. From germline, CDR1 is MNHGY and CDR2 SAAAGT. The CDR3 is made up of 14 amino acids. The CDR3 coding sequence is TGTGCCAGCAGGTACAGGGGGCTCATAGATACGCAGTATTTT. It is translated as CASRYRGLIDTQYF.

The sample holds a few counts of this clonotype. The J gene is TRBJ2-1, the V gene TRBV2, with D perhaps given as TRBD1 or TRBD2 (5 bases each). CDR3 size: 14 residues. V lost 1 base and J lost 4, with 8 bases in between. Per the germline V gene, CDR1 is SNHLY and CDR2 is FYNNEI. CDR3 bases: TGTGCCAGCAGTGAAGGAGGGGATTACAATGAGCAGTTCTTC. It is translated as CASSEGGDYNEQFF.

This clonotype was detected a few times. The CDR3 loop reads CASSIWGSGATEAFF. The CDR3 DNA is TGTGCCAGTAGTATTTGGGGTTCGGGGGCCACTGAAGCTTTCTTT. J is TRBJ1-1 and V is TRBV19; possible D gene TRBD1, 6 bases. The CDR3 length is 15 residues. CDR1 and CDR2 (germline): LNHDA, SQIVND (reference sequence). Between the trimmed V and J ends, which lost 3 bases and 4 bases, there was a span of 15 bases.